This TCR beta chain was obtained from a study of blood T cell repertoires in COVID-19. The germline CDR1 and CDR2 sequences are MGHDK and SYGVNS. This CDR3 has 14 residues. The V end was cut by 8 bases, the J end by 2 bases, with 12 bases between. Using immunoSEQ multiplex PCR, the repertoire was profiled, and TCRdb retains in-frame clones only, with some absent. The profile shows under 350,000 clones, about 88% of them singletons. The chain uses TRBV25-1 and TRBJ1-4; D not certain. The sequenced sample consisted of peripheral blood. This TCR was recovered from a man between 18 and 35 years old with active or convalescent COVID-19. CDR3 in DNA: TGTGCCAGCCACAGTTGGGAGACTAATGAAAAACTGTTTTTT. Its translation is CASHSWETNEKLFF.